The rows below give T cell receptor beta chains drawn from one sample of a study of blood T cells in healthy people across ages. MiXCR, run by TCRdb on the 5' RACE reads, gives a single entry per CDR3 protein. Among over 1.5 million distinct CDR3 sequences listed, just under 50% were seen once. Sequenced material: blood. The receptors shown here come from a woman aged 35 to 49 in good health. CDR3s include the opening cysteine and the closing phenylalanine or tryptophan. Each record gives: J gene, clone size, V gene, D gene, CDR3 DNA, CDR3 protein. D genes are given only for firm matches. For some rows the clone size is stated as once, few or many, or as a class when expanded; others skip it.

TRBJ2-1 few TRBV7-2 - TGTGCCAGCAGCTTAGCCAGGACCGTTTACAATGAGCAGTTCTTC CASSLARTVYNEQFF
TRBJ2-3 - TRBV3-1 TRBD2 TGTGCCAGCAGCGATCTACTAGCGGGGGGGATAGATACGCAGTATTTT CASSDLLAGGIDTQYF
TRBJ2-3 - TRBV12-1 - TGTGCCAGCAGCGCGGGACTAGCGGGGACGTCTAGCACAGATACGCAGTATTTT CASSAGLAGTSSTDTQYF
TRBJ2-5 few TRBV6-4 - TGTGCCAGCTCCGGGACCGGCGGTTGGACCCAGTACTTC CASSGTGGWTQYF
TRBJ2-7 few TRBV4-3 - TGCGCCAGCAGCCAAGAGTCGGGTCCCAACGAGCAGTACTTC CASSQESGPNEQYF
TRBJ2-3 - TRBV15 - TGTGCCACCAGCGGTACGGGGGCTAGCACAGATACGCAGTATTTT CATSGTGASTDTQYF
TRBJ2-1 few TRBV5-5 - TGTGCCAGCAGCTTAGGCGCGGGGTGGGCCTACAATGAGCAGTTCTTC CASSLGAGWAYNEQFF
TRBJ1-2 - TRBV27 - TGTGCCAGCAGTTTACGCGGTATCGACTATGGCTACACCTTC CASSLRGIDYGYTF
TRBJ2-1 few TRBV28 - TGTGCCAGCAGTGGGGTGGGCAGGGGGGTTAATGAGCAGTTCTTC CASSGVGRGVNEQFF
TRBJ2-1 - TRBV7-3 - TGTGCCAGCAGCCCCGAGGGCCGTACCCAGTTCTTC CASSPEGRTQFF
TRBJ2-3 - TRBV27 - TGTGCCAGCAGTCCTTTTTCTCAGAGTAGGTTTTCTAGCACAGATACGCAGTATTTT CASSPFSQSRFSSTDTQYF
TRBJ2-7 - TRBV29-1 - TGCAGCGTTGCTAGGAGGGGCTACGAGCAGTACTTC CSVARRGYEQYF
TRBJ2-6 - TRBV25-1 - TGTGCCAGCACCGACAGCTCTGGGGCCAACGTCCTGACTTTC CASTDSSGANVLTF
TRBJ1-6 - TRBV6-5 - TGTGCCAGCACTCGACAAAGACGGGGTACCGAATCACCCCTCCACTTT CASTRQRRGTESPLHF
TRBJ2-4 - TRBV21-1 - TGTGCCAGCAGCGGCCCCTGGGGACAGGAAAACATTCAGTACTTC CASSGPWGQENIQYF
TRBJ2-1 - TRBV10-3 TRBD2 TGTGCCATCAGTGAGTCGCTAGCGGGGGGAAATGAGCAGTTCTTC CAISESLAGGNEQFF
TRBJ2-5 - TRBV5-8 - TGTGCCAGCAGCTTGAAAGGAGGAAAGACCCAGTACTTC CASSLKGGKTQYF
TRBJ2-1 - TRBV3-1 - TGTGCCAGCAGCCAAGGACCAGGGGGGCAGGGCCCCTACAATGAGCAGTTCTTC CASSQGPGGQGPYNEQFF
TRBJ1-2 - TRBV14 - TGTGCCAGCAGCCAAGGCGCTTCCTACTATGGCTACACCTTC CASSQGASYYGYTF
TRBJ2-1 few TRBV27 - TGTGCCAGCAGTTTCTCGACAGCTAGGCACAATGAGCAGTTCTTC CASSFSTARHNEQFF
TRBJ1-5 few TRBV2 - TGTGCCAGCGTTCGGGACATCAATCAGCCCCAGCATTTT CASVRDINQPQHF
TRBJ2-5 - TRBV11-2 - TGTGCCAGCAGCTTAGAACTGGGGAGCGGGCAAGAGACCCAGTACTTC CASSLELGSGQETQYF
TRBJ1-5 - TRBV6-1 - TGTGCCAGCAGTGAAGCTAGGGGGGTGCCCCAGCATTTT CASSEARGVPQHF
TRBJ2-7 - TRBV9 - TGTGCCAGCAGCGTACAGGGGCGCGAGCAGTACTTC CASSVQGREQYF
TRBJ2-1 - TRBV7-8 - TGTGCCAGCAGCTTTACAGGAGGATACTACGAGCAGTTCTTC CASSFTGGYYEQFF
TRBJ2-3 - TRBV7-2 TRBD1 TGTGCCAGCAGCTCGGACAGGGGAAGCGGGGTTTTCGCAGATACGCAGTATTTT CASSSDRGSGVFADTQYF
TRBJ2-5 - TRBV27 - TGTGCCAGCAGTTCGGGCGCGCGTGGGGAGAAGACCCAGTACTTC CASSSGARGEKTQYF
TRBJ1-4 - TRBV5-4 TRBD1 TGTGCTAGCAGCACGGACAGGGGAGGTGAAAAACTGTTTTTT CASSTDRGGEKLFF
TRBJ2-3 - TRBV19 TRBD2 TGTGCCAGTAGGACGACTAGCGGGGGACCAGATACGCAGTATTTT CASRTTSGGPDTQYF
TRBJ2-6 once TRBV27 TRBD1 TGTGCCAGCCGCAAGACAAAAACCGGGACAGCTGTCTCAGGGGCCAACGTCCTGACTTTC CASRKTKTGTAVSGANVLTF
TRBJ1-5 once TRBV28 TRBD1 TGTGCCAGCAGTTTCTTGGGACAGGGGTTCAATCAGCCCCAGCATTTT CASSFLGQGFNQPQHF
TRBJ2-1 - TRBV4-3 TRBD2 TGCGCCAGCAGCCAACTAGCGGGGGGGCGAGATGAGCAGTTCTTC CASSQLAGGRDEQFF
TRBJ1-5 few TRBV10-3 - TGTGCCATCAGTGAGTCGGGGGAATACCAGCCCCAGCATTTT CAISESGEYQPQHF
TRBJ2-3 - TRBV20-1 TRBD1 TGCAGTGCTAGGACAGGGAGTTCTAGCACAGATACGCAGTATTTT CSARTGSSSTDTQYF
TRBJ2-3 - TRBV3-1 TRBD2 TGTGCCAGCAGCCAAGATCAACTAGCGGGGGTGGCAGATACGCAGTATTTT CASSQDQLAGVADTQYF
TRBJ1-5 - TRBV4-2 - TGTGCCAGCAGCCAAAATGGACTGGTTGGACCCCAGCATTTT CASSQNGLVGPQHF
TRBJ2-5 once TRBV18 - TGTGCCAGCTACCCTGATTTAACGGGGTCCATGGAGACCCAGTACTTC CASYPDLTGSMETQYF
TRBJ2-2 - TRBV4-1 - TGCGCCAGCAGCCAAGATGAACAATTACGCACCGGGGAGCTGTTTTTT CASSQDEQLRTGELFF
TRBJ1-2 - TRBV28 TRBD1 TGTGCCAGCAGTTCAAGGACAGGGTACCGCCACTATGGCTACACCTTC CASSSRTGYRHYGYTF
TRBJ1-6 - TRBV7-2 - TGTGCCAGCAGCTTCGCCAGGGGAGGCCATAATTCACCCCTCCACTTT CASSFARGGHNSPLHF
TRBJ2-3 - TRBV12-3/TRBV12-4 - TGTGCCGGCACCACGACTAGGGATACGCAGTATTTT CAGTTTRDTQYF
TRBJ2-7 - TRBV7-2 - TGTGCCAGCAGCACAGACAGGAGTGGGCAGTACTTC CASSTDRSGQYF
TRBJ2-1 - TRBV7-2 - TGTGCCAGCAGCTTCGGCCTAGCGGAGGGGGATGAGCAGTTCTTC CASSFGLAEGDEQFF
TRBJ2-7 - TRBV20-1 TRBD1 TGCAGTGCTAGCCCGATACGACAGGGGGCTCGGAACGGGCAGTACTTC CSASPIRQGARNGQYF
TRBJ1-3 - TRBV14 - TGTGCCAGCAGCCAAGTGGGGAGACGAAACACCATATATTTT CASSQVGRRNTIYF
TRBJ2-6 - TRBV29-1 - TGCAGCGTTATGGACAGCCCTGGGGCCAACGTCCTGACTTTC CSVMDSPGANVLTF
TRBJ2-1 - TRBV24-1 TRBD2 TGTGCCACCAGTGATCGACTAGCGGGGGGTAGGAATGAGCAGTTCTTC CATSDRLAGGRNEQFF
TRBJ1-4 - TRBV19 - TGTGCCAGTAGTTGGCGGGTAGGCGAAAAACTGTTTTTT CASSWRVGEKLFF
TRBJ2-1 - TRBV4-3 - TGCGCCAGCAGCCAAGATGGGGAAGGGGTCAATGAGCAGTTCTTC CASSQDGEGVNEQFF
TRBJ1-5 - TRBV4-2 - TGTGCCAGCAGCCAAGAAGGGGGGGGCGAGTTTCATCAGCCCCAGCATTTT CASSQEGGGEFHQPQHF
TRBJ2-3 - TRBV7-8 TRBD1 TGTGCCAGCAGCCCCGAGACAGGGTTCACAGATACGCAGTATTTT CASSPETGFTDTQYF
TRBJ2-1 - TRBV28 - TGTGCCAGCAGTTCGGCCCTGGGCGGGTTATCAATGGAGACCCAGTTCTTC CASSSALGGLSMETQFF
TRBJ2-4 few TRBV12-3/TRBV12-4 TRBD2 TGTGCCAGCAGTTTAACTCGGACTAGCGGGGGGCAGGGCAAAAACATTCAGTACTTC CASSLTRTSGGQGKNIQYF
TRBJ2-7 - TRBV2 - TGTGCCAGCAGTGATGAGGGTAAGAACGAGCAGTACTTC CASSDEGKNEQYF
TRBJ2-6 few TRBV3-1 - TGTGCCAGCAGCTCCGTCCCCACTAGGGCTGGGGCCAACGTCCTGACTTTC CASSSVPTRAGANVLTF
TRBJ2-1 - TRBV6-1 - TGTGCCAGCAGTGGGGTTGGGTCCTACAATGAGCAGTTCTTC CASSGVGSYNEQFF
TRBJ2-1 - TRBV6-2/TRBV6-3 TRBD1 TGTGCCAGCAACAAATGGACAGGGAGATCCTACAATGAGCAGTTCTTC CASNKWTGRSYNEQFF
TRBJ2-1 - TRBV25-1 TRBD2 TGTGCCAGCAAAACCACCGGGACTAGTTCCCGGCAGTTCTTC CASKTTGTSSRQFF